Described below is a single TCR beta chain sequence and its context. Its antigen remains unknown. The record originates from a study of CD8 T cells in Susac syndrome. Study-wide results and caveats: Clonal expansion was not seen in any Susac syndrome CD4+ T cell repertoire.

Bulk CD8+ and CD4+ cells came from magnetic negative isolation; CD8+ TEMRA by FACS. V was pared by 8 bases and J by 3 bases, with 13 bases between. The length of the CDR3 is 13 residues. Germline V lookup: CDR1 SEHNR, CDR2 FQNEAQ (reference sequence). Reverse transcription of about 0.5 to 1 ug RNA was carried out with random hexamers. Amplification of the TCR beta CDR3 was carried out by immunoSEQ multiplex PCR, which spanned a total of 54 Vbeta and 13 Jbeta segments. TCRdb re-called the immunoSEQ multiplex PCR reads through MiXCR, storing one row per CDR3 protein. The sample carries 160,000 or so distinct CDR3 sequences, around 94% recorded once.

This receptor was identified in a human donor with Susac syndrome. The chain combines TRBV7-9 with TRBJ2-5, with D unresolved. The sample was CD4+ T cells from PBMCs. In DNA form, the CDR3 reads TGTGCCAGCTGGATGGAGAGAAAAGAGACCCAGTACTTC. It translates to CASWMERKETQYF.